Listed below are T cell receptor beta chains from one sample, sequenced in a study of T cell changes during pregnancy in multiple sclerosis. The table came from immunoSEQ multiplex PCR; TCRdb's copy has only in-frame clones and leaves some out. Here the sample spans about 73,000 clones, roughly nine tenths being singletons. Sequences were derived from peripheral blood, sampled after pregnancy. Receptors originate from a female donor in good health, enrolled as a control in a pregnancy study. The CDR3 runs from the conserved cysteine through the conserved F or W. The D gene is left open where the match is weak. Size tells how often a clone was seen (once, few, many) or the class of an expanded clone, and some rows leave it out.

cdr3_aa,cdr3_nt,j_call,v_call,clone_size,d_call
CASFSGQTYGYTF,TGTGCCAGCTTTTCGGGACAGACTTATGGCTACACCTTC,TRBJ1-2,TRBV25-1,NA,TRBD1
CASSRGLQETQYF,TGCGCCAGCAGCCGGGGACTACAAGAGACCCAGTACTTC,TRBJ2-5,TRBV4-1,NA,TRBD2
CASSREYRAANTGELFF,TGCGCCAGCAGCCGGGAGTACAGGGCCGCGAACACCGGGGAGCTGTTTTTT,TRBJ2-2,TRBV4-1,NA,NA
CASRPGSGVNTGELFF,TGTGCCAGCCGGCCGGGTAGCGGGGTTAACACCGGGGAGCTGTTTTTT,TRBJ2-2,TRBV9,NA,TRBD2
CASSLRSGRGYEQYF,TGTGCCAGCAGCCTCAGGAGCGGGAGGGGGTACGAGCAGTACTTC,TRBJ2-7,TRBV27,once,TRBD2
CASSLRAGGNNEQFF,TGTGCCAGCAGCTTGCGAGCGGGGGGGAACAATGAGCAGTTCTTC,TRBJ2-1,TRBV5-4,NA,TRBD2
CASSYRGGEQYF,TGTGCCAGCAGTTACAGGGGCGGCGAGCAGTACTTC,TRBJ2-7,TRBV27,NA,TRBD1
CASTGGARYEQYF,TGTGCCAGTACGGGGGGGGCTAGATACGAGCAGTACTTC,TRBJ2-7,TRBV6-5,NA,TRBD2
CASSDSLLAGDRDTGELFF,TGTGCCAGCAGTGACTCTTTGTTAGCGGGAGATCGGGACACCGGGGAGCTGTTTTTT,TRBJ2-2,TRBV6-4,NA,TRBD2
CASSLRLAASTDTQYF,TGTGCCAGCAGCTTGCGGCTAGCAGCTAGCACAGATACGCAGTATTTT,TRBJ2-3,TRBV5-4,NA,NA
CASSLGLGGVYGYTF,TGTGCCAGCAGCCTAGGTCTCGGGGGAGTATACGGCTACACCTTC,TRBJ1-2,TRBV27,NA,NA
CASSLERGNTEAFF,TGTGCCAGCAGCTTAGAGCGGGGGAACACTGAAGCTTTCTTT,TRBJ1-1,TRBV7-2,once,NA
CASSLDTRPGGYTF,TGTGCCAGCAGCTTAGATACCAGGCCTGGGGGCTACACCTTC,TRBJ1-2,TRBV7-2,NA,NA